The rows below give T cell receptor beta chains drawn from one sample of a study of T-cell reconstitution after alpha-beta-depleted transplantation in children. MiXCR, run by TCRdb on the PCR reads, gives a single entry per CDR3 protein. Among some 450,000 distinct CDR3 sequences listed, around two fifths were seen once. The material was PBMCs, obtained before TCRalphabeta/CD19-depleted stem cell transplant. The source of these receptors is a girl aged 2-10 years with aplastic anemia, due to receive a stem cell transplant. The CDR3 runs from the conserved cysteine through the conserved F or W. D genes are given only for firm matches. Not all rows give a size; the values are once, few, many and, for expanded clones, a class.

v_call: TRBV2; clone_size: -; j_call: TRBJ2-3; d_call: -; cdr3_aa: CASSERDTLTDTQYF; cdr3_nt: TGTGCCAGCAGTGAGCGGGACACCCTCACAGATACGCAGTATTTT
v_call: TRBV7-8; clone_size: -; j_call: TRBJ2-3; d_call: -; cdr3_aa: CASSSKGRLSTDTQYF; cdr3_nt: TGTGCCAGCAGCTCGAAGGGACGCCTAAGCACAGATACGCAGTATTTT
v_call: TRBV7-2; clone_size: few; j_call: TRBJ2-7; d_call: TRBD1; cdr3_aa: CASSSSDRIYEQYF; cdr3_nt: TGTGCCAGCAGCTCATCGGACAGGATCTACGAGCAGTACTTC
v_call: TRBV20-1; clone_size: few; j_call: TRBJ1-1; d_call: TRBD1; cdr3_aa: CSASGTGITEAFF; cdr3_nt: TGCAGTGCCTCCGGGACAGGGATCACTGAAGCTTTCTTT
v_call: TRBV7-8; clone_size: few; j_call: TRBJ2-1; d_call: -; cdr3_aa: CASSLTWTGRDEQFF; cdr3_nt: TGTGCCAGCAGCTTAACTTGGACAGGGAGGGATGAGCAGTTCTTC
v_call: TRBV14; clone_size: -; j_call: TRBJ2-5; d_call: -; cdr3_aa: CASSFTGSLWETQYF; cdr3_nt: TGTGCCAGCAGCTTCACGGGATCTCTGTGGGAGACCCAGTACTTC
v_call: TRBV4-2; clone_size: few; j_call: TRBJ2-2; d_call: TRBD2; cdr3_aa: CASSQDGRAAGELFF; cdr3_nt: TGTGCCAGCAGCCAAGACGGGAGGGCCGCCGGGGAGCTGTTTTTT
v_call: TRBV28; clone_size: few; j_call: TRBJ1-4; d_call: TRBD1; cdr3_aa: CASSLTGQGATNEKLFF; cdr3_nt: TGTGCCAGCAGTTTAACGGGACAGGGGGCGACTAATGAAAAACTGTTTTTT
v_call: TRBV7-2; clone_size: -; j_call: TRBJ2-3; d_call: -; cdr3_aa: CASSLGSHSTDTQYF; cdr3_nt: TGTGCCAGCAGCTTAGGCTCACATTCCACAGATACGCAGTATTTT
v_call: TRBV20-1; clone_size: -; j_call: TRBJ2-1; d_call: TRBD2; cdr3_aa: CSASGGRAKLYNEQFF; cdr3_nt: TGCAGTGCTAGTGGAGGGAGGGCCAAGTTGTACAATGAGCAGTTCTTC
v_call: TRBV9; clone_size: once; j_call: TRBJ1-1; d_call: -; cdr3_aa: CASSVEGLDTEAFF; cdr3_nt: TGTGCCAGCAGCGTAGAGGGGCTCGACACTGAAGCTTTCTTT
v_call: TRBV27; clone_size: -; j_call: TRBJ2-5; d_call: TRBD2; cdr3_aa: CASGRVPPFGTQYF; cdr3_nt: TGTGCCAGCGGGAGGGTCCCCCCCTTCGGGACCCAGTACTTC
v_call: TRBV7-9; clone_size: -; j_call: TRBJ2-3; d_call: TRBD2; cdr3_aa: CASSSGLAETHTQYF; cdr3_nt: TGTGCCAGCAGCTCTGGACTAGCGGAAACCCATACGCAGTATTTT
v_call: TRBV12-3/TRBV12-4; clone_size: many; j_call: TRBJ2-3; d_call: TRBD2; cdr3_aa: CASAGGTSGSLDTQYF; cdr3_nt: TGTGCCAGCGCCGGGGGGACTAGCGGGAGTCTAGATACGCAGTATTTT
v_call: TRBV29-1; clone_size: -; j_call: TRBJ1-2; d_call: -; cdr3_aa: CSVVYPGGGLQNYGYTF; cdr3_nt: TGCAGCGTTGTTTATCCAGGCGGCGGGTTACAGAACTATGGCTACACCTTC
v_call: TRBV7-9; clone_size: -; j_call: TRBJ2-1; d_call: -; cdr3_aa: CASSPPGRHNEQFF; cdr3_nt: TGTGCCAGCAGCCCACCGGGACGGCACAATGAGCAGTTCTTC
v_call: TRBV15; clone_size: many; j_call: TRBJ2-1; d_call: TRBD2; cdr3_aa: CATTELAGSNEQFF; cdr3_nt: TGTGCCACCACTGAACTAGCGGGCTCCAATGAGCAGTTCTTC
v_call: TRBV27; clone_size: -; j_call: TRBJ2-7; d_call: TRBD2; cdr3_aa: CASSFWAGVNDEQYF; cdr3_nt: TGTGCCAGCAGTTTTTGGGCGGGAGTGAACGACGAGCAGTACTTC
v_call: TRBV4-1; clone_size: -; j_call: TRBJ2-3; d_call: -; cdr3_aa: CASSDTKTGASTDTQYF; cdr3_nt: TGCGCCAGCAGCGACACCAAGACTGGGGCTAGCACAGATACGCAGTATTTT
v_call: TRBV5-5; clone_size: -; j_call: TRBJ1-3; d_call: -; cdr3_aa: CASSRYPELRNTIYF; cdr3_nt: TGTGCCAGCAGCCGATACCCGGAATTGAGGAACACCATATATTTT
v_call: TRBV2; clone_size: once; j_call: TRBJ2-1; d_call: -; cdr3_aa: CASSALVYNEQFF; cdr3_nt: TGTGCCAGCAGTGCTCTTGTCTACAATGAGCAGTTCTTC
v_call: TRBV20-1; clone_size: few; j_call: TRBJ1-5; d_call: TRBD1; cdr3_aa: CSARGTGVGNQPQHF; cdr3_nt: TGCAGTGCTAGAGGGACAGGGGTAGGCAATCAGCCCCAGCATTTT
v_call: TRBV6-5; clone_size: few; j_call: TRBJ1-2; d_call: -; cdr3_aa: CASSPAAYGYTF; cdr3_nt: TGTGCCAGCAGTCCTGCGGCGTATGGCTACACCTTC
v_call: TRBV7-9; clone_size: -; j_call: TRBJ1-1; d_call: -; cdr3_aa: CASSLGGTGVGAFF; cdr3_nt: TGTGCCAGCAGCTTAGGAGGGACTGGAGTGGGAGCTTTCTTT
v_call: TRBV20-1; clone_size: many; j_call: TRBJ2-1; d_call: -; cdr3_aa: CSASSGAGAFNEQFF; cdr3_nt: TGCAGTGCTAGTTCTGGAGCAGGGGCCTTCAATGAGCAGTTCTTC
v_call: TRBV12-3/TRBV12-4; clone_size: many; j_call: TRBJ2-7; d_call: TRBD2; cdr3_aa: CASSARGGSYEQYF; cdr3_nt: TGTGCCAGCAGTGCACGCGGGGGTAGCTACGAGCAGTACTTC
v_call: TRBV5-8; clone_size: -; j_call: TRBJ2-1; d_call: -; cdr3_aa: CASSLNRGGCNEQFF; cdr3_nt: TGTGCCAGCAGCTTGAACAGGGGAGGCTGCAATGAGCAGTTCTTC
v_call: TRBV20-1; clone_size: -; j_call: TRBJ2-3; d_call: TRBD2; cdr3_aa: CSASRLRRERDTQYF; cdr3_nt: TGCAGTGCTAGCCGGCTCCGGCGGGAGAGGGATACGCAGTATTTT
v_call: TRBV29-1; clone_size: -; j_call: TRBJ2-1; d_call: TRBD2; cdr3_aa: CSVEGLATYNEQFF; cdr3_nt: TGCAGCGTTGAGGGACTAGCGACATACAATGAGCAGTTCTTC
v_call: TRBV5-1; clone_size: few; j_call: TRBJ2-6; d_call: -; cdr3_aa: CASSFSSGTGANVLTF; cdr3_nt: TGCGCCAGCAGCTTCTCTTCGGGGACCGGGGCCAACGTCCTGACTTTC
v_call: TRBV27; clone_size: many; j_call: TRBJ2-3; d_call: TRBD2; cdr3_aa: CASSPVSGGTDTQYF; cdr3_nt: TGTGCCAGCAGCCCGGTCAGCGGGGGCACAGATACGCAGTATTTT
v_call: TRBV7-9; clone_size: once; j_call: TRBJ2-1; d_call: -; cdr3_aa: CASSVRRDALGNEQFF; cdr3_nt: TGTGCCAGCAGCGTACGCCGGGACGCACTGGGGAATGAGCAGTTCTTC
v_call: TRBV29-1; clone_size: -; j_call: TRBJ2-3; d_call: -; cdr3_aa: CSAVADTQYF; cdr3_nt: TGCAGCGCCGTAGCAGATACGCAGTATTTT
v_call: TRBV2; clone_size: -; j_call: TRBJ1-2; d_call: -; cdr3_aa: CASSERGGRTNYGYTF; cdr3_nt: TGTGCCAGCAGTGAAAGGGGGGGACGGACCAACTATGGCTACACCTTC
v_call: TRBV11-2; clone_size: -; j_call: TRBJ2-3; d_call: -; cdr3_aa: CASSAPGLSAVESTDTQYF; cdr3_nt: TGTGCCAGCAGCGCCCCGGGCCTATCAGCCGTTGAGAGCACAGATACGCAGTATTTT
v_call: TRBV11-3; clone_size: -; j_call: TRBJ2-1; d_call: -; cdr3_aa: CASSPGGQTYNEQFF; cdr3_nt: TGTGCCAGCAGCCCGGGAGGACAGACCTACAATGAGCAGTTCTTC
v_call: TRBV4-3; clone_size: few; j_call: TRBJ2-1; d_call: -; cdr3_aa: CASSQDVRRNEQFF; cdr3_nt: TGCGCCAGCAGCCAAGATGTCAGGCGGAATGAGCAGTTCTTC